These 27 T cell receptor beta chains originate from one sample sequenced in a study of T cell responses to AZD1222 COVID-19 vaccine. Assay used: immunoSEQ multiplex PCR; TCRdb lists only in-frame clones, some missing. The data hold around 95,000 clones, with about 87% observed a single time. The sequencing here drew on peripheral blood, taken on day 0 of AZD1222 vaccination. The receptors shown here come from an adult in good health.

This chain connects TRBV19 to TRBJ1-5; D is unresolved. The CDR3 totals 16 residues. Per the germline V gene, CDR1 is LNHDA and CDR2 is SQIVND (reference sequence). Trimming shortened V by 6 bases and J by 0 bases, and 15 bases separated the two germline ends. The DNA for the CDR3 is TGTGCCAGTAGACAACCTTACAGTTATAGCAATCAGCCCCAGCATTTT. This gives the protein CASRQPYSYSNQPQHF.

The rearrangement uses TRBV6-1 and TRBJ2-1; TRBD1 aligns across 7 bases. This CDR3 spans 14 amino acids. Per the germline V gene, CDR1 is MNHNS and CDR2 is SASEGT. V dropped 2 bases and J dropped 4; count of bases not matched to a gene: 2. CDR3 in DNA: TGTGCCAGCAGTGAAATACAGGGGTACAATGAGCAGTTCTTC. As protein: CASSEIQGYNEQFF.

The CDR3 region is CAWMLGRGLYNEQFF. The CDR3 bases are TGTGCCTGGATGTTGGGGAGGGGCCTTTACAATGAGCAGTTCTTC. The chain combines TRBV30 with TRBJ2-1, with 7 positions matching TRBD2. V was clipped by 4 bases and J by 4 bases; unmatched bases: 10. The germline V gene encodes CDR1 GTSNPN and CDR2 SVGIG (reference sequence). The CDR3 sequence is 15 residues long.

The V call is TRBV5-4, the J call TRBJ2-7; D is unresolved. The V gene lost 0 bases and the J gene lost 5 bases, with 9 bases spanning the gap. Germline CDR1 is SGHNT and CDR2 is YYREEE (reference sequence). The CDR3 is 13 residues long. The CDR3 sequence is CASSLASIHEQYF. In DNA form, the CDR3 reads TGTGCCAGCAGCTTGGCCAGTATCCACGAGCAGTACTTC.

This chain connects TRBV9 to TRBJ2-7, with 13 nucleotides matching TRBD2. Germline CDR1 SGDLS, CDR2 YYNGEE. This CDR3 comprises 15 residues. The trim removed 4 bases at V and 2 bases at J, leaving 3 bases unmatched. The CDR3 loop reads CASSRTSGRAYEQYF. CDR3 in DNA: TGTGCCAGCAGCCGTACTAGCGGGAGGGCCTACGAGCAGTACTTC.

In DNA form, the CDR3 reads TGTGCCAGCAGTTTAGTTAGGGCAGGGGATGAAAAACTGTTTTTT. Residues: CASSLVRAGDEKLFF. This rearrangement joins TRBV28 to TRBJ1-4, with a possible D match to TRBD1 (6 bases). Trimming cost V 2 bases and J 6 bases, with 13 bases left between them. Germline V gene data show CDR1 as MDHEN and CDR2 as SYDVKM. CDR3 size: 15 residues.

The genes are TRBV19 and TRBJ1-1, with D possibly being TRBD1 (5 bases). This CDR3 has 16 residues. V was trimmed by 6 bases and J by 0 bases, leaving 17 bases between them. The V gene's germline CDR1 is LNHDA and CDR2 SQIVND (reference sequence). This CDR3 reads CASSRGTLLLNTEAFF. For the CDR3, the DNA is TGTGCCAGTAGCAGAGGGACGTTACTTCTGAACACTGAAGCTTTCTTT.

This clone has a single count. The CDR3 loop reads CASSNGPVYEQYF. In DNA, the CDR3 is TGTGCCAGTAGCAACGGTCCAGTCTACGAGCAGTACTTC. The gene calls are TRBV19 and TRBJ2-7, with D unresolved. This CDR3 has 13 residues. Trimming stripped 6 bases from V and 3 bases from J, with 12 bases between. Germline CDR1 LNHDA, CDR2 SQIVND (reference sequence).

This clone was seen once. The genes are TRBV20-1 and TRBJ2-7; unclear D gene. The CDR3 totals 10 residues. The germline CDR1 and CDR2 sequences are DFQATT and SNEGSKA (reference sequence). Between the trimmed V and J ends, which lost 5 bases and 7 bases, there was a span of 9 bases. CDR3 in amino acids: CSAGFGEQYF. The DNA of the CDR3 is TGCAGTGCTGGATTTGGGGAGCAGTACTTC.

This clone was counted a single time. The chain carries TRBV7-2 and TRBJ1-4, with TRBD1 matching over 8 bases. After removal of 2 bases from V and 3 bases from J, the junction contained 8 bases not matched to a gene. This CDR3 has 17 amino acids. Germline CDR1 reads SGHTA; CDR2 reads FQGNSA. CDR3 DNA: TGTGCCAGCAGCTTACCCCGGACAGGGCGGCCTAATGAAAAACTGTTTTTT. It codes for CASSLPRTGRPNEKLFF.

The genes are TRBV29-1 and TRBJ1-1, with a possible D match to TRBD1 (5 bases). V was shortened by 1 base and J by 1 base, with 7 bases between the two germline ends. The CDR3 covers 13 residues. Germline V gene lookup returns CDR1 SQVTM and CDR2 ANQGSEA. The DNA of the CDR3 is TGCAGCGTTGAAGGGGGCCAGAACACTGAAGCTTTCTTT. Protein product: CSVEGGQNTEAFF.

The V and J genes are TRBV28 and TRBJ1-1; D is unresolved. This CDR3 has 14 residues. The germline CDR1 and CDR2 sequences are MDHEN and SYDVKM. V gave up 10 bases and J gave up 1 base, with 16 bases separating them. The CDR3 DNA reads TGTGCCACCACCCGGGTAAGGGCGAACACTGAAGCTTTCTTT. Its translation: CATTRVRANTEAFF.

The chain joins TRBV6-2 or TRBV6-3 to TRBJ2-3; 10 nucleotides align to TRBD2. V lost 2 bases and J lost 4; bases outside the gene matches: 3. This CDR3 has 15 amino acids. Germline CDR1 reads MNHEY; CDR2 reads SVGEGT. The CDR3 DNA follows: TGTGCCAGCAGTTACGAGCGGGAGGGCCCAGATACGCAGTATTTT. It encodes CASSYEREGPDTQYF.

This chain links TRBV29-1 with TRBJ2-7; 7 bases agree with TRBD1. V trimming: 1 base; J trimming: 7 bases; junction bases outside the gene matches: 10. This CDR3 is 14 amino acids long. Germline V gene data show CDR1 as SQVTM and CDR2 as ANQGSEA. DNA of the CDR3: TGCAGCGTTGAAGTCGACAGGGCTTCGGGGGAGCAGTACTTC. This encodes CSVEVDRASGEQYF.

As concerns this clone: No DNA is shown, since the ends of the CDR3 on it are uncertain; the CDR3 is the one TCRdb lists. The CDR3 region is CASSLRAWNMATPSVRGNTF. This chain links TRBV28 with TRBJ1-2. The CDR3 sequence runs 20 residues, both termini included. The germline V gene encodes CDR1 MDHEN and CDR2 SYDVKM.

The rearrangement links TRBV5-1 to TRBJ1-6; D may be TRBD1 (6 bases). This CDR3 has 15 residues. Germline CDR1 SGHRS, CDR2 YFSETQ. Trimming removed 1 base at V and 10 bases at J, with 15 bases between. CDR3: CASSLSGADRSPLHF. The DNA for the CDR3 is TGCGCCAGCAGCTTGTCAGGGGCGGATAGGTCACCCCTCCACTTT.

V gene TRBV6-5 combines with J gene TRBJ2-7; 7 positions match TRBD2. Germline assignment: CDR1 MNHEY and CDR2 SVGAGI. The V gene end was trimmed by 9 bases and the J gene end by 6 bases; junction bases not matched to a gene: 5. The CDR3 totals 11 residues. The CDR3 DNA follows: TGTGCCAGTTGGGGGAGGGGCGAGCAGTACTTC. Its protein is CASWGRGEQYF.

The table lists this clone with a few counts. This chain links TRBV4-3 with TRBJ2-3; the D is unclear. This CDR3 is 16 amino acids long. The ends were cut back, 0 bases at V and 0 bases at J, with 10 bases in the middle. The germline gives CDR1 LGHNA, CDR2 YSLEER. CDR3 in DNA: TGCGCCAGCAGCCAAGACTTAATTTTGAGCACAGATACGCAGTATTTT. Residues: CASSQDLILSTDTQYF.

This sequence joins TRBV6-5 and TRBJ1-5; weak D call: TRBD1 (6 bases). Trimming shortened V by 5 bases and J by 7 bases, and 15 bases separated the two germline ends. The CDR3 consists of 14 residues. Germline loops: CDR1 MNHEY, CDR2 SVGAGI. CDR3 sequence: CASSPQGLAQPQHF. The CDR3 nucleotides read TGTGCCAGCAGTCCGCAGGGGTTGGCCCAGCCCCAGCATTTT.

This chain uses TRBV27 with TRBJ1-1; possible D gene TRBD1, 6 bases. Deletions cut 3 bases from V and 5 bases from J, with 13 bases between. Germline CDR1 is MNHEY and CDR2 is SMNVEV (reference sequence). The CDR3 length is 14 residues. The CDR3 DNA is TGTGCCAGCAGTTTTCGGGGGGCAGGGACTGAAGCTTTCTTT. Translation gives CASSFRGAGTEAFF.

About this clone itself: The junction differs from germline at one of its ends, possibly a read error. V is TRBV7-3 and J is TRBJ2-3; D gene ambiguous. Germline loops: CDR1 SGHTA, CDR2 FQGTGA. This CDR3 region has 11 residues. The CDR3 sequence is CASSLGRGLGF. CDR3 DNA sequence: TGTGCCAGCAGCTTAGGACGCGGCTTGGGCTTT.

The gene calls are TRBV25-1 and TRBJ2-7; a possible D gene is TRBD2 (5 bases). The CDR3 length is 12 residues. V shed 8 bases and J shed 7 bases, with 15 bases lying between them. Germline loops: CDR1 MGHDK, CDR2 SYGVNS. DNA of the CDR3: TGTGCCAGCTCGGGAATCCCGGGGGAGCAGTACTTC. Translated: CASSGIPGEQYF.

This clone was observed a few times. As DNA, the CDR3 is TGTGCCAGTAGTATAGTACCGCAGGAAAAACTGTTTTTT. Protein sequence: CASSIVPQEKLFF. This chain joins TRBV19 and TRBJ1-4; D remains unclear. The CDR3 spans 13 residues. V was trimmed by 1 base and J by 8 bases, leaving 8 bases between them. Per the germline V gene, CDR1 is LNHDA and CDR2 is SQIVND (reference sequence).

V and J are TRBV7-2 and TRBJ2-5; 10 bases are a match to TRBD1. Germline lookup yields CDR1 SGHTA and CDR2 FQGNSA. Trimming cost V 0 bases and J 5 bases; bases outside gene matches: 6. This CDR3 is built from 16 residues. The CDR3 DNA reads as TGTGCCAGCAGCTTAGCCCCGGACAGGGGGTCGGAGACCCAGTACTTC. Translation: CASSLAPDRGSETQYF.

The CDR3 DNA reads TGTGCCATCCCCAGGGGAGGGGGTTTTTACGAGCAGTACTTC. The encoded protein is CAIPRGGGFYEQYF. This chain uses TRBV2 with TRBJ2-7, with D perhaps TRBD2 (7 bases). The CDR3 consists of 14 residues. V lost 10 bases and J 4 bases, leaving 20 bases between the germline ends. Per germline, CDR1 SNHLY and CDR2 FYNNEI.

This clone was found once. The chain employs TRBV6-2 or TRBV6-3 and TRBJ1-1; TRBD1 aligns across 7 bases. The CDR3 covers 18 residues. Germline loops: CDR1 MNHEY, CDR2 SVGEGT. Trimming at V came to 0 bases and at J to 1 base, leaving 11 bases not matched to a gene. CDR3 in amino acids: CASSYSGPDRVRNTEAFF. The CDR3 DNA reads as TGTGCCAGCAGTTACTCGGGCCCTGACAGGGTTCGGAACACTGAAGCTTTCTTT.

The chain carries TRBV7-3 and TRBJ1-2; 7 bases fit TRBD1. This CDR3 has 15 residues. V shed 5 bases and J 2 bases; nucleotides not matched to a gene: 8. CDR1 and CDR2 (germline): SGHTA, FQGTGA. CDR3 sequence reads: CASSETGTDNYGYTF. Here the CDR3 DNA reads TGTGCCAGCAGCGAAACCGGGACAGACAACTATGGCTACACCTTC.